One sample yielded the 11 T cell receptor beta chains listed below, sequenced in a study of control samples from healthy donors and cancer patients. Clones were sequenced by immunoSEQ multiplex PCR, and TCRdb holds only the in-frame ones, with some missing. The sample records about 140,000 clones, roughly 89% being singletons. Specimen: blood. These receptors were obtained from a young man in good health.

The chain couples TRBV19 to TRBJ1-5; no definite D call. Deletions cut 2 bases from V and 3 bases from J, with 8 bases between. Germline V lookup: CDR1 LNHDA, CDR2 SQIVND (reference sequence). The CDR3 consists of 14 residues. The CDR3 DNA reads TGTGCCAGTAGTATATTGGGAATCAATCAGCCCCAGCATTTT. Its protein is CASSILGINQPQHF.

The rearrangement links TRBV11-3 to TRBJ2-5; D might be TRBD2 (6 bases). With 5 bases removed from V and 2 bases from J, the gap between germline ends came to 21 bases. The germline V gene encodes CDR1 SGHNT and CDR2 YENEEA. This CDR3 is 17 amino acids long. DNA for the CDR3: TGTGCCAGCAGCGGAAAGGACTATCCTCGGGGGCAAGAGACCCAGTACTTC. Translating gives CASSGKDYPRGQETQYF.

The rearrangement joins TRBV11-2 to TRBJ1-2; possibly TRBD1 for D (5 bases). The germline V gene encodes CDR1 SGHAT and CDR2 FQNNGV. Trimming shortened V by 1 base and J by 0 bases, and 9 bases separated the two germline ends. The CDR3 runs to 15 residues. CDR3 residues: CASSLGGRANYGYTF. The CDR3 DNA sequence: TGTGCCAGCAGCTTAGGGGGCCGAGCTAACTATGGCTACACCTTC.

The J gene is TRBJ2-1, the V gene TRBV27; 8 bases fit TRBD2. The V and J ends lost 8 bases and 7 bases, in that order; junction bases with no gene match: 7. The CDR3 is made up of 13 amino acids. Germline values: CDR1 MNHEY, CDR2 SMNVEV (reference sequence). The CDR3 coding sequence is TGTGCCAGCGGGGGACTAGACAAGAATGAGCAGTTCTTC. It codes for CASGGLDKNEQFF.

This sequence joins TRBV19 and TRBJ2-7, with 9 positions matching TRBD1. Germline values: CDR1 LNHDA, CDR2 SQIVND (reference sequence). The V segment lost 1 base and the J segment 0 bases; nucleotides outside the gene matches: 10. The CDR3 extends over 18 amino acids. CDR3 loop: CASSIAHTGGPNSYEQYF. As DNA, the CDR3 is TGTGCCAGTAGTATAGCTCATACAGGGGGCCCTAACTCCTACGAGCAGTACTTC.

The rearrangement uses TRBV18 and TRBJ1-1, with D hard to call. V was cut by 2 bases and J by 8 bases, with 12 bases left in between. This CDR3 comprises 13 residues. Germline V gene sequence: CDR1 KGHSH, CDR2 LQKENI. The CDR3: CASSPGNPGEAFF. The CDR3 bases are TGTGCCAGCTCACCAGGGAACCCCGGGGAAGCTTTCTTT.

The chain employs TRBV6-6 and TRBJ1-1; no definite D call. V shed 5 bases and J shed 6 bases, with 10 bases lying between them. CDR1 and CDR2 (germline): MNHNY, SVGAGI (reference sequence). The CDR3 contains 12 residues. The CDR3 nucleotides read TGTGCCAGCAGTCGTTCTGTGGCTGAAGCTTTCTTT. Residues: CASSRSVAEAFF.

This chain links TRBV6-1 with TRBJ1-2, with D perhaps matching TRBD1 (6 bases). Trimming removed 2 bases at V and 7 bases at J, with 11 bases between. The CDR3 has 13 amino acids. The germline V gene encodes CDR1 MNHNS and CDR2 SASEGT. CDR3 region: CASSEHGGPGYTF. The CDR3 nucleotides are TGTGCCAGCAGTGAACATGGGGGCCCTGGCTACACCTTC.

This clone was seen once. The J gene is TRBJ2-3, the V gene TRBV4-2; D uncertain. V lost 5 bases and J lost 4, with 13 bases in between. The CDR3 contains 14 residues. The germline CDR1 and CDR2 sequences are LGHNA and YNFKEQ. The chain's CDR3 is CASSSKTGSDTQYF. CDR3 DNA sequence: TGTGCCAGCAGCTCCAAGACCGGTTCAGATACGCAGTATTTT.

This clone was observed many times. This chain uses TRBV7-9 with TRBJ1-2; D call uncertain. Per the germline V gene, CDR1 is SEHNR and CDR2 is FQNEAQ (reference sequence). This CDR3 is built from 14 residues. V shed 2 bases and J shed 0 bases, with 7 bases lying between them. CDR3 amino acids: CASSLLASNYGYTF. CDR3 bases: TGTGCCAGCAGCTTACTTGCCTCTAACTATGGCTACACCTTC.

CDR3 amino acids: CASSLPVWGGQGPSYEQYF. Written as DNA, the CDR3 is TGTGCCAGCAGTTTGCCCGTTTGGGGAGGACAGGGGCCATCCTACGAGCAGTACTTC. V is TRBV28 and J is TRBJ2-7; 9 bases line up with TRBD1. With V trimmed by 3 bases and J by 1 base, 16 bases remained unmatched. Germline lookup yields CDR1 MDHEN and CDR2 SYDVKM. The length of the CDR3 is 19 residues.